This TCR beta chain originates from a study of shared clonotypes between healthy human individuals. Study summary: Per-donor plates numbered three CD4 naive, three CD4 memory, two CD8 naive and one CD8 memory. Whole-study results and caveats: The study sampled only blood, and tissue repertoires likely differ. The genetic and exposure-history diversity represented was limited by few donors.

Researchers reported that CD8 memory united CD45RO+ cells with CCR7-negative CD45RA+ TemRA cells. V shed 4 bases and J shed 0 bases, with 7 bases lying between them. CDR1 and CDR2 (germline): SNHLY, FYNNEI. The CDR3 totals 14 residues. The data were produced by immunoSEQ multiplex PCR, yet TCRdb's version contains in-frame clones alone and is incomplete. The top ten hold approximately 25% of the sample, which has 90,000 to 120,000 clones, under 70% seen once. This clone was observed once. The target antigen is unknown. This chain connects TRBV2 to TRBJ1-5; D is perhaps TRBD1 (5 bases). This receptor was taken from a woman younger than 45 in good health. Sequencing was done on a sample of memory CD8+ T cells sorted from blood. Documented subset: CD45RO+ cells pooled with CCR7-negative TemRA cells. The CDR3 DNA follows: TGTGCCAGCAGTGGACAGAATAGCAATCAGCCCCAGCATTTT. Translating it yields CASSGQNSNQPQHF.